This TCR beta chain was obtained from a study of shared clonotypes between healthy human individuals. CDR1 SGHTA and CDR2 FQGTGA come from the germline V gene. The V end was cut by 5 bases, the J end by 11 bases, with 21 bases between. The CDR3 length is 14 residues. The data were produced by immunoSEQ multiplex PCR, yet TCRdb's version contains in-frame clones alone and is incomplete. The data contain 450,000 to 500,000 clones, over 60% of them singletons. This sequence was found in a middle-aged woman in good health. Some clones in this sample may be carry-over from other donors' samples. J is TRBJ1-1 and V is TRBV7-3; unclear D gene. Source material: PBMCs. DNA of the CDR3: TGTGCCAGCAGCGAGTTCCCAGGCCCAGTCGAGGCTTTCTTT. As protein: CASSEFPGPVEAFF.